The text below deals with one T cell receptor (beta chain). These data are taken from a study of T cell responses to AZD1222 COVID-19 vaccine. V lost 5 bases, J lost 4 bases, and 17 bases lay in between. This CDR3 contains 15 residues. Germline CDR1 reads SGHTA; CDR2 reads FQGNSA. The data were produced by immunoSEQ multiplex PCR, yet TCRdb's version contains in-frame clones alone and is incomplete. The sample lists over 150,000 clones; approximately 90% were seen once. Pooled together were second doses at about 4 or about 12 weeks. V and J are TRBV7-2 and TRBJ1-2, with a possible D match to TRBD1 (6 bases). Sequenced here: peripheral blood, sampled 28 days after the second AZD1222 dose. This clonotype was obtained from an adult who received the AZD1222 COVID-19 vaccine. CDR3 DNA sequence: TGTGCCAGCAGCACGATGCAGGGGTCAGTCTATGGCTACACCTTC. As protein: CASSTMQGSVYGYTF. Full variable domain (remainder filled in from reference TRBV7-2 and TRBJ1-2): GAGVSQSPSNKVTEKGKDVELRCDPISGHTALYWYRQSLGQGLEFLIYFQGNSAPDKSGLPSDRFSAERTGGSVSTLTIQRTQQEDSAVYLCASSTMQGSVYGYTFGSGTRLTVV.